Following are 18 T cell receptor beta chains from one sample sequenced in a study of chemoradiotherapy in HPV16-positive cancers. TCRdb keeps only in-frame clones here, not all; method: immunoSEQ multiplex PCR. In the table there are around 3,700 clones, less than 85% of which are singletons. The starting material was tumor tissue, obtained from a patient who underwent chemoradiotherapy. These receptors were collected from a human donor with HPV-associated anogenital cancer.

This chain uses TRBV10-3 with TRBJ1-5; D is perhaps TRBD1 (5 bases). This CDR3 contains 14 residues. Germline CDR1 ENHRY, CDR2 SYGVKD. The ends were cut back, 6 bases at V and 7 bases at J, with 16 bases in the middle. CDR3 DNA: TGTGCCATCAGACCCGGCGGGGACGGACAGCCCCAGCATTTT. It yields the protein CAIRPGGDGQPQHF.

V is TRBV6-9 and J is TRBJ2-1; no definite D call. Germline V gene data show CDR1 as MNHGY and CDR2 as SVAAGI. V dropped 3 bases and J dropped 5 bases, with 14 bases sitting between them. The CDR3 runs 15 residues. Here the CDR3 DNA reads TGTGCCAGCAGTTACGGCGTAGGCCAAGACAATGAGCAGTTCTTC. It is translated as CASSYGVGQDNEQFF.

A remark on this clone: Other DNA variants within this sample encode the same CDR3. The chain uses TRBV4-3 and TRBJ2-1; D gene uncertain. This CDR3 contains 14 residues. CDR1 and CDR2 from the germline V gene are LGHNA and YSLEER. V gave up 3 bases and J gave up 4 bases, with 10 bases separating them. For the CDR3, the DNA is TGCGCCAGCAGCCAGGATGCGAAATACAATGAGCAGTTCTTC. Translating gives CASSQDAKYNEQFF.

The V and J genes are TRBV19 and TRBJ1-5, with no clear D. Germline CDR1 is LNHDA and CDR2 is SQIVND (reference sequence). This CDR3 has 14 amino acids. V was pared by 8 bases and J by 1 base, with 12 bases between. CDR3 nucleotide sequence: TGTGCCAGTGCACAGCAACCGAGCAATCAGCCCCAGCATTTT. This gives the protein CASAQQPSNQPQHF.

The rearrangement joins TRBV7-8 to TRBJ2-1; TRBD1 is a possible D gene (5 bases). The V gene's germline CDR1 is SGHVS and CDR2 FQNEAQ. V lost 1 base to trimming and J lost 6 bases, with 10 bases between them. The CDR3 runs 14 residues. In DNA, the CDR3 is TGTGCCAGCAGCTTAGTACTCCAGGGCAATGAGCAGTTCTTC. Residues: CASSLVLQGNEQFF.

The chain is built from TRBV5-1 and TRBJ2-1; 11 bases fit TRBD2. The junction had 10 bases not matched to a gene; V was cut back by 3 bases and J by 5 bases. Germline lookup yields CDR1 SGHRS and CDR2 YFSETQ. The CDR3 extends over 17 amino acids. The CDR3 here is CASSSRSGTSGNNEQFF. The DNA of the CDR3 is TGCGCCAGCAGCTCCCGATCGGGGACTAGCGGAAACAATGAGCAGTTCTTC.

The rearrangement joins TRBV5-1 to TRBJ1-6; D gene unclear. The germline V and J ends were trimmed by 2 bases and 6 bases, with 18 bases remaining between them. The germline V gene encodes CDR1 SGHRS and CDR2 YFSETQ. This CDR3 spans 17 amino acids. The CDR3 DNA follows: TGCGCCAGCAGCTTTGCACCGGGCGCCCTATTTAATTCACCCCTCCACTTT. It is translated as CASSFAPGALFNSPLHF.

The rearrangement joins TRBV5-5 to TRBJ2-5; 10 nucleotides line up with TRBD2. V dropped 4 bases and J dropped 1; count of bases not matched to a gene: 4. The CDR3 totals 15 residues. Looked up from germline, CDR1 is SGHKS and CDR2 is YYEKEE (reference sequence). Here the CDR3 DNA reads TGTGCCAGCAGCCGGGCTAGCGGGAGCCAAGAGACCCAGTACTTC. Amino acid sequence: CASSRASGSQETQYF.

CDR3 DNA: TGTGCCAGCAGCACCGGGACAGGGGGCCTTGGAGATACGCAGTATTTT. Encoded protein: CASSTGTGGLGDTQYF. This chain connects TRBV5-6 to TRBJ2-3; TRBD1 agrees at 12 bases. Germline values: CDR1 SGHDT, CDR2 YYEEEE. CDR3 size: 16 residues. V was pared by 4 bases and J by 5 bases, with 8 bases of the junction left unmatched.

This clone was picked up a small number of times. The V gene is TRBV5-4, the J gene TRBJ2-1; D uncertain. The V and J ends lost 4 bases and 0 bases respectively, with 11 bases between them. CDR3 length: 15 amino acids. Germline V lookup: CDR1 SGHNT, CDR2 YYREEE (reference sequence). The CDR3 DNA follows: TGTGCCAGCAGCCTGGGTGGCCCCTCCTACAATGAGCAGTTCTTC. Translated, it gives CASSLGGPSYNEQFF.

This rearrangement joins TRBV2 to TRBJ2-6; D not certain. This CDR3 is 17 amino acids long. Trimming shortened V by 0 bases and J by 4 bases, and 13 bases separated the two germline ends. The germline V gene has CDR1 SNHLY and CDR2 FYNNEI. The CDR3 region has the DNA TGTGCCAGCAGTGAAGCGCTTCTTGATACCGGGGCCAACGTCCTGACTTTC. It yields the protein CASSEALLDTGANVLTF.

The chain is built from TRBV28 and TRBJ1-2; no clear D. The CDR3 consists of 13 residues. V was pared by 5 bases and J by 7 bases, with 14 bases between. Germline V gene lookup returns CDR1 MDHEN and CDR2 SYDVKM. This CDR3 is CASSPPWEGGYTF. The DNA of the CDR3 is TGTGCCAGCAGTCCACCCTGGGAGGGTGGCTACACCTTC.

The rearrangement uses TRBV11-2 and TRBJ2-1, with D tentatively TRBD1 (5 bases). CDR1 and CDR2 (germline): SGHAT, FQNNGV. The germline V and J ends were trimmed by 5 bases and 12 bases, with 20 bases remaining between them. The length of the CDR3 is 14 residues. The CDR3 coding sequence is TGTGCCAGCAGCATCCAGGACGACGCAAGGGGGCAGTTCTTC. It translates to CASSIQDDARGQFF.

The chain links TRBV14 to TRBJ2-7, with a weak D call TRBD2 (6 bases). The germline CDR1 and CDR2 sequences are SGHDN and FVKESK. With 4 bases removed from V and 3 bases from J, the gap between germline ends came to 16 bases. This CDR3 is built from 15 residues. CDR3 protein: CASSLSGGGYYEQYF. CDR3 nucleotide sequence: TGTGCCAGCAGCCTGTCTGGGGGAGGCTACTACGAGCAGTACTTC.

This chain uses TRBV6-1 with TRBJ1-5; D unclear. V gave up 1 base and J gave up 4 bases, with 5 bases separating them. The germline V gene encodes CDR1 MNHNS and CDR2 SASEGT. This CDR3 is 13 amino acids long. CDR3 in amino acids: CASSEVTNQPQHF. The CDR3 coding sequence is TGTGCCAGCAGTGAAGTGACTAATCAGCCCCAGCATTTT.

There are a few counts of this clone. The rearrangement uses TRBV9 and TRBJ2-1, with D hard to call. The length of the CDR3 is 12 residues. Germline V gene sequence: CDR1 SGDLS, CDR2 YYNGEE. Trimming removed 0 bases from V and 8 bases from J, with 6 bases in between. The CDR3 DNA is TGTGCCAGCAGCGTAGTCGGCGATGAGCAGTTCTTC. Protein product: CASSVVGDEQFF.

The rearrangement links TRBV30 to TRBJ2-6; 8 bases agree with TRBD2. This CDR3 comprises 16 residues. CDR1 GTSNPN and CDR2 SVGIG come from the germline V gene (reference sequence). The J segment lost 4 bases and the V segment lost 4 bases, leaving 9 bases of the junction unmatched. The CDR3 is CAWTQRGGSGANVLTF. The CDR3 coding sequence is TGTGCCTGGACCCAACGGGGGGGTTCAGGGGCCAACGTCCTGACTTTC.

This clone was seen only a few times. The chain carries TRBV30 and TRBJ2-3; D assignment may be TRBD1 or TRBD2 (5 bases each). The germline V gene has CDR1 GTSNPN and CDR2 SVGIG (reference sequence). Trimming shortened V by 3 bases and J by 0 bases, and 10 bases separated the two germline ends. This CDR3 contains 14 residues. CDR3 region: CAWSLGTSTDTQYF. CDR3 DNA sequence: TGTGCCTGGAGCCTCGGGACCAGCACAGATACGCAGTATTTT.